This T cell receptor beta chain was found in a study of blood T cells in healthy people across ages (dated by TCRdb to the mid-2010s). About the investigation overall: In model experiments, roughly one uniquely barcoded TCR beta cDNA molecule per two T cells was captured by template switching. Age-related changes in TCR beta repertoire diversity were measured in the study by deep sequencing normalized with unique cDNA molecular identifiers. Donors were grouped into four age groups: young (average 16 years), middle-aged (approximately 41), aged (around 62) and long-lived (approximately 81). To avoid experimental bias, donors of different ages were distributed randomly across sequencing lanes. Two additional independent replicas of 1 million unique cDNA reads from the same blood draw were analyzed for two donors (one aged 18 to 29 and one aged 80 or older). General findings and caveats noted by the study authors: The long-lived group showed more naive CD4+ T cells, fewer expanded clones and increased TCR diversity than the aged group, suggesting age selection. Estimates of total diversity from one million sequenced T cells were regarded as lower bounds and underestimates. Donor CMV infection status was unknown, potentially confounding age-related changes in expanded clonotypes. There was a strong correlation between observed TCR beta diversity and the percentage of naive T cells measured by flow cytometry. Conclusive comparison of naive and antigen-experienced compartments was prevented by the profiling of bulk unsorted PBMCs. Observed TCR beta diversity per million T cells fell roughly linearly with age, and a significant reduction was already apparent by age around 40.

Receptor amplification or capture employed 5' RACE. Data came from an Illumina HiSeq 2500. The second PCR ran for about 6 to 12 cycles and used a J-beta primer mix along with a sample-barcoded 5' primer. A template-switch 5' adaptor carrying 12 random nucleotides introduced a unique molecular identifier onto each TCR beta cDNA molecule. Each sample yielded at least 2.5 million CDR3-containing paired-end reads. First-strand cDNA synthesis was performed from all RNA using the Mint cDNA synthesis kit, with priming by a TRBC-specific oligonucleotide. Following uracil-DNA glycosylase treatment, a first 18-cycle PCR with universal primers M1SS and BC2_uni_R was performed on all cDNA. For the original study's pipeline: For normalization, 1 million high-quality reads were randomly selected from each sample, with every read carrying a distinct molecular identifier. Reads sharing molecular identifiers were discarded rather than binned into consensus sequences. MiTCR, set to a Q25 quality threshold and the strictest error-elimination algorithm, was used for CDR3 identification, clonotype clustering and error correction. A nonparametric unseen species model using Euler transformation provided a lower-bound estimate of total TCR beta diversity. TCRdb applied fastp at Q25 and MiXCR to the public reads, then kept only in-frame beta chains. Entries are consolidated by CDR3 protein sequence, retaining the most common genes and DNA. TCRdb's processing, not the study's, gives the V and J calls here. The sample records some 860,000 distinct CDR3 sequences, roughly 50% of which are singletons. Jointly, the top ten make up around a quarter of the sample.

This clonotype was found many times. No cognate antigen has been identified for it. Base-call qualities are not available, and no considerably larger clone is one nucleotide away. Donors were about 36 systemically healthy Caucasian individuals from Russia aged about 6 to 100 years. Each donor gave ten milliliters of peripheral blood, collected into EDTA-treated Vacutainer tubes. Ficoll-Paque density-gradient centrifugation was used to isolate PBMCs, with at least 7 million per sample. Total RNA was extracted from PBMCs with Trizol reagent, with at least 5.5 micrograms obtained per sample. For every donor, flow cytometry on a PBMC aliquot measured the percentage of naive CD45RAhigh/CD27high T cells. Based on the germline V gene (reference sequence), the CDR1 and CDR2 sequences are SEHNR and FQNEAQ. The CDR3 numbers 14 residues from cysteine through phenylalanine. Only the CDR3 DNA is retained, 42 bases long and in frame from the first base. The trim is 4 bases for V and 5 bases for J, with a gap of 13 bases between the germline ends.

The rearrangement joined TRBV7-9 to TRBJ2-3; TRBD2 is perhaps the D gene, given 5 matching bases. The sequenced sample was blood. The receptor was derived from a man between 40 and 49 years old in good health. For the CDR3, the sequence is CASSWAGGRDTQYF. The DNA sequence reads TGTGCCAGCAGCTGGGCGGGTGGAAGAGATACGCAGTATTTT.